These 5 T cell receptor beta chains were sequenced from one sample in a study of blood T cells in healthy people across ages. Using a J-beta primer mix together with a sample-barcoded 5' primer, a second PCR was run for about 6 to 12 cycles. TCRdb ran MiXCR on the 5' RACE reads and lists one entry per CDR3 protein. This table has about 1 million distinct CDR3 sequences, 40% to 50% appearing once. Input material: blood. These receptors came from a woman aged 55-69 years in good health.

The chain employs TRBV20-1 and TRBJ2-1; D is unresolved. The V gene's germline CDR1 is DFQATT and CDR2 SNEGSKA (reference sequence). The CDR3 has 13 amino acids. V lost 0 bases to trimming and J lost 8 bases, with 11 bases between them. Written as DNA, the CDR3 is TGCAGTGCTAGAGAGATGGGGTTCGATGAGCAGTTCTTC. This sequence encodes CSAREMGFDEQFF.

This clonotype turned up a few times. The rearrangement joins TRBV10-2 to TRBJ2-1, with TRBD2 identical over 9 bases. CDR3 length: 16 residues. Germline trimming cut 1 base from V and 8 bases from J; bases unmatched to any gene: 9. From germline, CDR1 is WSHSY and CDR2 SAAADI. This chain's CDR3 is CASSELAGARGHEQFF. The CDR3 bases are TGCGCCAGCAGTGAGTTAGCGGGAGCGCGGGGCCATGAGCAGTTCTTC.

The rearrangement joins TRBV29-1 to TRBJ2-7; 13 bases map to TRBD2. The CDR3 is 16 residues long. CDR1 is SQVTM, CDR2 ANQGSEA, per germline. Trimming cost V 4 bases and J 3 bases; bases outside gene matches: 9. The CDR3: CSVVLAGGGPLYEQYF. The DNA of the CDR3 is TGCAGCGTTGTACTAGCGGGAGGGGGTCCGCTCTACGAGCAGTACTTC.

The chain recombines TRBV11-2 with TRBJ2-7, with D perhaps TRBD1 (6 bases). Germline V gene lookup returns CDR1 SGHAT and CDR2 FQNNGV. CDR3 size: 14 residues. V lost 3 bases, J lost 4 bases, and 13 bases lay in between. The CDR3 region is CASSLWGLGYEQYF. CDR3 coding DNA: TGTGCCAGCAGCTTGTGGGGGCTAGGATACGAGCAGTACTTC. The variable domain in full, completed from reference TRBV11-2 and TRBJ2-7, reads EAGVAQSPRYKIIEKRQSVAFWCNPISGHATLYWYQQILGQGPKLLIQFQNNGVVDDSQLPKDRFSAERLKGVDSTLKIQPAKLEDSAVYLCASSLWGLGYEQYFGPGTRLTVT.

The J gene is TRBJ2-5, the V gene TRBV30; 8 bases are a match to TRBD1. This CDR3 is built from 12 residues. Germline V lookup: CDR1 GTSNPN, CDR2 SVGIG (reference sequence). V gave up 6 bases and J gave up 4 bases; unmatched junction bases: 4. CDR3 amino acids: CACRGPGETQYF. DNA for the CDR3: TGTGCCTGCAGGGGGCCGGGAGAGACCCAGTACTTC. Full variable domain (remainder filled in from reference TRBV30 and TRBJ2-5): SQTIHQWPATLVQPVGSPLSLECTVEGTSNPNLYWYRQAAGRGLQLLFYSVGIGQISSEVPQNLSASRPQDRQFILSSKKLLLSDSGFYLCACRGPGETQYFGPGTRLLVL.